The 21 T cell receptor beta chains presented below share a single source sample, sequenced in a study of blood T cell repertoires in COVID-19. Libraries were prepared by immunoSEQ multiplex PCR; TCRdb keeps only in-frame clonotypes and omits some of them. The sample has about 160,000 clones, 70% to 85% seen once. The sequencing sample was made of peripheral blood. These TCRs come from an elderly woman with acute or convalescent COVID-19.

The chain combines TRBV19 with TRBJ2-1; 7 bases agree with TRBD2. V gave up 3 bases and J gave up 4 bases; unmatched junction bases: 6. The CDR3 loop spans 15 amino acids. From germline, CDR1 is LNHDA and CDR2 SQIVND (reference sequence). As DNA, the CDR3 is TGTGCCAGTAGTATGGGTAGCGGGCGGTACAATGAGCAGTTCTTC. It yields the protein CASSMGSGRYNEQFF.

This rearrangement joins TRBV5-6 to TRBJ2-1; TRBD2 agrees at 8 bases. The V gene end was trimmed by 5 bases and the J gene end by 10 bases; junction bases not matched to a gene: 5. CDR1 is SGHDT, CDR2 YYEEEE, per germline. The CDR3 has 12 amino acids. Here the CDR3 reads CASRPPGGEQFF. The DNA for the CDR3 is TGTGCCAGCAGACCCCCGGGGGGGGAGCAGTTCTTC. Supplemented by reference TRBV5-6 and TRBJ2-1, the full variable domain reads DAGVTQSPTHLIKTRGQQVTLRCSPKSGHDTVSWYQQALGQGPQFIFQYYEEEERQRGNFPDRFSGHQFPNYSSELNVNALLLGDSALYLCASRPPGGEQFFGPGTRLTVL.

This clone was counted once. The CDR3 nucleotides read TGTGCCTGGAGTGTATTTCAGGCGGGCAGGTCAGCTAACTATGGCTACACCTTC. Translation: CAWSVFQAGRSANYGYTF. The chain has TRBV30 and TRBJ1-2; D uncertain. V shed 0 bases and J shed 0 bases, with 20 bases lying between them. The germline V gene has CDR1 GTSNPN and CDR2 SVGIG (reference sequence). This CDR3 is 18 amino acids long.

The chain employs TRBV6-4 and TRBJ2-2; D gene ambiguous. The CDR3 has 13 residues. Trimming cost V 3 bases and J 8 bases, with 10 bases left between them. Germline CDR1 and CDR2: MRHNA and SNTAGT. Here the CDR3 reads CASSERTEGELFF. The CDR3 DNA is TGTGCCAGCAGTGAAAGAACTGAAGGGGAGCTGTTTTTT.

The chain carries TRBV10-1 and TRBJ2-2; no firm D call. The CDR3 totals 13 residues. Per the germline V gene, CDR1 is WNHNN and CDR2 is SYGVQD (reference sequence). Between the trimmed V and J ends, which lost 5 bases and 5 bases, there was a span of 9 bases. CDR3 DNA sequence: TGCGCCAGCAGTCTCGACGGGACCGGGGAGCTGTTTTTT. Protein sequence: CASSLDGTGELFF.

The chain has TRBV30 and TRBJ2-2, with D possibly TRBD2 on 5 matching bases. The CDR3 consists of 13 residues. V was cut by 7 bases and J by 4 bases, with 13 bases left in between. From germline, CDR1 is GTSNPN and CDR2 SVGIG (reference sequence). The CDR3 nucleotides read TGTGCCTCGCTGGACTGGGGCACCGGGGAGCTGTTTTTT. Protein sequence: CASLDWGTGELFF.

This clone was observed once. The J gene is TRBJ1-1, the V gene TRBV2; 11 bases agree with TRBD1. J gave up 1 base and V 8 bases, and 3 bases lay outside the gene matches. CDR1 is SNHLY, CDR2 FYNNEI, per germline. The CDR3 has 14 residues. DNA of the CDR3: TGTGCCAGCGGAGGACAGGGGGCGAACACTGAAGCTTTCTTT. It is translated as CASGGQGANTEAFF.

This clone was picked up a small number of times. This chain links TRBV5-8 with TRBJ1-5; D remains unclear. The germline V gene encodes CDR1 SGHTS and CDR2 YDEGEE. The CDR3 is 16 amino acids. V shed 4 bases and J shed 0 bases, with 14 bases lying between them. The DNA for the CDR3 is TGTGCCAGCAGCCCGGAGACGGTGGATAGCAATCAGCCCCAGCATTTT. Translating gives CASSPETVDSNQPQHF.

The DNA for the CDR3 is TGCGCCAGCAGTGAGTCGCCTAGCGGGAGTGAGACCCAGTACTTC. Its translation is CASSESPSGSETQYF. The rearrangement links TRBV10-1 to TRBJ2-5, with 10 bases identical to TRBD2. J gave up 5 bases and V 0 bases, and 3 bases lay outside the gene matches. CDR1 is WNHNN, CDR2 SYGVQD, per germline (reference sequence). The CDR3 is 15 residues long.

This chain uses TRBV19 with TRBJ2-7; 7 positions match TRBD1. The CDR3 covers 17 residues. CDR1 and CDR2 from the germline V gene are LNHDA and SQIVND (reference sequence). V lost 2 bases and J lost 1; bases outside the gene matches: 11. For the CDR3, the DNA is TGTGCCAGTAGTATAAGCAAGGGGGCTGAGAGTTCCTACGAGCAGTACTTC. The encoded protein is CASSISKGAESSYEQYF. The full variable domain, its missing parts supplied by reference TRBV19 and TRBJ2-7, is DGGITQSPKYLFRKEGQNVTLSCEQNLNHDAMYWYRQDPGQGLRLIYYSQIVNDFQKGDIAEGYSVSREKKESFPLTVTSAQKNPTAFYLCASSISKGAESSYEQYFGPGTRLTVT.

The chain links TRBV5-1 to TRBJ2-3, with TRBD2 matching 12 bases. This CDR3 is built from 19 residues. Germline CDR1 SGHRS, CDR2 YFSETQ. Germline trimming cut 0 bases from V and 4 bases from J; bases unmatched to any gene: 12. In DNA form, the CDR3 reads TGCGCCAGCAGCTTGGGGGCTAGCGGGAGGGCCTGGAGTTCAGATACGCAGTATTTT. Its translation is CASSLGASGRAWSSDTQYF.

This clone has a handful of counts. The chain carries TRBV6-5 and TRBJ1-2; D possibly corresponds to TRBD1 (5 bases). Trimming removed 8 bases from V and 6 bases from J, with 16 bases in between. The length of the CDR3 is 13 residues. Germline V gives CDR1 MNHEY, CDR2 SVGAGI. The DNA of the CDR3 is TGTGCCAGCCTTTCACTCGGGGGTGATGGCTACACCTTC. Protein product: CASLSLGGDGYTF.

The V and J genes are TRBV11-2 and TRBJ2-7; the D is unclear. V lost 6 bases to trimming and J lost 5 bases, with 11 bases between them. This CDR3 has 12 amino acids. CDR1 is SGHAT and CDR2 is FQNNGV in the germline V gene. The CDR3, as DNA: TGTGCCAGCAGTTGGGCCCAGGACGAGCAGTACTTC. Protein sequence: CASSWAQDEQYF.

The chain carries TRBV10-1 and TRBJ1-1, with TRBD1 identical over 8 bases. This CDR3 is built from 15 residues. From germline, CDR1 is WNHNN and CDR2 SYGVQD (reference sequence). J was trimmed by 4 bases and V by 5 bases; bases with no gene match: 9. CDR3 nucleotide sequence: TGCGCCAGCAGTTCCCAGGGGGCGAGGAGCACTGAAGCTTTCTTT. This encodes CASSSQGARSTEAFF.

This clone was seen only a few times. The chain uses TRBV6-6 and TRBJ1-2; D is possibly TRBD1 (5 bases). V shed 3 bases and J shed 3 bases, with 11 bases lying between them. The CDR3 is 14 residues long. CDR1 and CDR2 (germline): MNHNY, SVGAGI (reference sequence). CDR3 nucleotides: TGTGCCAGCAGTTATGAGGCCAGGGACTATGGCTACACCTTC. Protein product: CASSYEARDYGYTF.

This chain joins TRBV30 and TRBJ1-1; TRBD1 matches at 8 bases. The CDR3 covers 15 residues. Germline CDR1 reads GTSNPN; CDR2 reads SVGIG (reference sequence). The junction had 10 bases not matched to a gene; V was cut back by 2 bases and J by 5 bases. The CDR3 nucleotides are TGTGCCTGGAGTTGGCCAGGGGGCGTTAGGACTGAAGCTTTCTTT. Residues: CAWSWPGGVRTEAFF. Drawing the rest from reference TRBV30 and TRBJ1-1, the complete variable domain is SQTIHQWPATLVQPVGSPLSLECTVEGTSNPNLYWYRQAAGRGLQLLFYSVGIGQISSEVPQNLSASRPQDRQFILSSKKLLLSDSGFYLCAWSWPGGVRTEAFFGQGTRLTVV.

This clone was counted a few times. This chain links TRBV28 with TRBJ1-5; no definite D call. Germline CDR1 reads MDHEN; CDR2 reads SYDVKM. This CDR3 region has 14 residues. The V gene lost 2 bases and the J gene lost 4 bases, with 9 bases spanning the gap. CDR3 protein: CASSLGGQNQPQHF. For the CDR3, the DNA is TGTGCCAGCAGTTTAGGAGGGCAAAATCAGCCCCAGCATTTT.

This clone appeared a single time. The V call is TRBV5-1, the J call TRBJ2-5; TRBD1 might be the D (6 bases). This CDR3 comprises 14 residues. V lost 1 base to trimming and J lost 6 bases, with 13 bases between them. Germline loops: CDR1 SGHRS, CDR2 YFSETQ. CDR3 sequence reads: CASSLITGSQTQYF. CDR3 coding DNA: TGCGCCAGCAGCTTGATTACAGGGAGCCAGACCCAGTACTTC.

V and J are TRBV9 and TRBJ1-2; 9 positions agree with TRBD1. With 3 bases clipped from V and 8 bases from J, the junction kept 11 bases outside the gene matches. The germline CDR1 and CDR2 sequences are SGDLS and YYNGEE. CDR3 size: 15 residues. The DNA for the CDR3 is TGTGCCAGCAGCGAGGGGACAGGGCTGTTTTGGGGCTACACCTTC. This translates into CASSEGTGLFWGYTF.

This chain connects TRBV7-2 to TRBJ2-1, with 8 bases that match TRBD2. CDR3 size: 16 residues. Per germline, CDR1 SGHTA and CDR2 FQGNSA. The V gene end was trimmed by 0 bases and the J gene end by 7 bases; junction bases not matched to a gene: 8. The CDR3, as DNA: TGTGCCAGCAGCTTAGCGCCCGGGAGGGTTTGGAATGAGCAGTTCTTC. Translation: CASSLAPGRVWNEQFF.

The chain recombines TRBV5-1 with TRBJ2-2, with 11 nucleotides matching TRBD2. The CDR3 consists of 16 residues. In germline, CDR1 is SGHRS, CDR2 YFSETQ. J was trimmed by 4 bases and V by 1 base; bases with no gene match: 3. CDR3 nucleotides: TGCGCCAGCAGCTTGACTAGCGGGAGTGGCACCGGGGAGCTGTTTTTT. Translating it yields CASSLTSGSGTGELFF.